This note documents a single T cell receptor beta chain sequence. The antigen is not known. CDR1 SNHLY and CDR2 FYNNEI come from the germline V gene. There are 14 residues in the CDR3. Trimming removed 2 bases from V and 3 bases from J, with 11 bases in between. Pooling of second doses given at about 4 or about 12 weeks was done. The data stem from a study of T cell responses to AZD1222 COVID-19 vaccine. Data came from immunoSEQ multiplex PCR; TCRdb stores just in-frame clones and leaves some out. Here the sample spans 53,000 or so clones, approximately 86% being singletons. Study results and caveats: At 160-218 and 743-854, vaccine-associated CD4 TCRs were dominant, and they spanned spike. Reportedly, close to half of spike-specific TCRs are directed against unmutated variant regions. Spike-specific TCR repertoires showed rising breadth and depth after two AZD1222 doses.

The chain links TRBV2 to TRBJ2-7; tentative D call: TRBD2 (5 bases). The sequence was collected from an adult who received the AZD1222 COVID-19 vaccine. Sequencing used peripheral blood, obtained 28 days after the second AZD1222 dose. In DNA, the CDR3 is TGTGCCAGCAGTGAAACGGGGTCCAACTACGAGCAGTACTTC. It translates to CASSETGSNYEQYF.